The TCR beta chain described here comes from a study of naive and memory T cell subsets. The V end was cut by 2 bases, the J end by 4 bases, with 15 bases between. CDR1 MNHNY and CDR2 SVGAGI come from the germline V gene (reference sequence). The CDR3 has 15 amino acids. An equimolar mix of two oligonucleotides served as the beta constant-region primer for TRBC1 and TRBC2. The ligated cDNA underwent four PCR rounds using SP2 and nested alpha and beta constant-region primers. TCRdb reanalysed the UMI-ligation and nested PCR reads using MiXCR and keeps one entry per CDR3 protein. The sample consists of about 120,000 distinct CDR3 sequences, around a third of them appearing once.

The chain links TRBV6-6 to TRBJ2-7; TRBD1 is a possible D gene (5 bases). The clonotype was recovered from a human donor in good health. Sequenced sample: central memory CD4+ T cells from blood. CDR3 DNA: TGTGCCAGCAGTTACCCACCCGGCAGGGCGTACGAGCAGTACTTC. This translates into CASSYPPGRAYEQYF.